The T cell receptor (beta chain) under discussion was sequenced for a study of beta chain features in type 1 diabetes. The CDR3 runs to 14 residues. Germline CDR1 LNHDA, CDR2 SQIVND (reference sequence). Trimming removed 4 bases from V and 2 bases from J, with 12 bases in between. Notes on this clone: Its antigen is unidentified.

Study-wide points: TCRB CDR3s were moderately but significantly shorter in Type 1 diabetes patients in all four CD4+ subsets. PCR might preferentially amplify shorter templates, equally in patients and controls.

The authors reverse transcribed all of the isolated RNA, so sequencing captured expressed TCRB transcripts. Clones were sequenced by immunoSEQ multiplex PCR, and TCRdb holds only the in-frame ones, with some missing. This sample has about 130,000 clones, with nearly 9.5% found just once. The chain couples TRBV19 to TRBJ2-7; a possible D gene is TRBD1 (6 bases). The specimen was central memory CD4+ T cells from blood. This receptor was obtained from a man aged 18 to 30 in good health. The CDR3 bases are TGTGCCAGTAGTACGCTGGGGGCACCCTACGAGCAGTACTTC. Protein product: CASSTLGAPYEQYF.